This T cell receptor beta chain emerged from a study of T-cell reconstitution after alpha-beta-depleted transplantation in children. Study-level points and caveats: Newly made T cells mostly supplied T-cell counts and diversity one year after transplant. The study reportedly traced alpha-beta T cells about two months after transplant to several hundred expanded graft clones.

A few counts support this clonotype. Its antigen is not known. TCRbeta library construction was performed incorporating unique molecular identifiers. A single record per CDR3 protein comes from TCRdb applying MiXCR to the PCR reads. This table has 300,000 to 400,000 distinct CDR3 sequences, 20% to 30% appearing once. With V trimmed by 1 base and J by 2 bases, 7 bases remained unmatched. The CDR3 contains 16 residues. Germline-derived CDR1 and CDR2 are MNHEY and SVGAGI. This clonotype was obtained from a male patient younger than 18 who had a stem cell transplant for acute lymphoblastic leukemia, so the T cells may come from the graft donor. The chain combines TRBV6-5 with TRBJ2-7; TRBD1 matches at 8 bases. The material sequenced was PBMCs, mostly from graft donor cells, taken 180 days after TCRalphabeta/CD19-depleted stem cell transplant. CDR3 sequence (DNA): TGTGCCAGCAGTTACTGGGGGGACAGGAACACCTACGAGCAGTACTTC. This codes for CASSYWGDRNTYEQYF.